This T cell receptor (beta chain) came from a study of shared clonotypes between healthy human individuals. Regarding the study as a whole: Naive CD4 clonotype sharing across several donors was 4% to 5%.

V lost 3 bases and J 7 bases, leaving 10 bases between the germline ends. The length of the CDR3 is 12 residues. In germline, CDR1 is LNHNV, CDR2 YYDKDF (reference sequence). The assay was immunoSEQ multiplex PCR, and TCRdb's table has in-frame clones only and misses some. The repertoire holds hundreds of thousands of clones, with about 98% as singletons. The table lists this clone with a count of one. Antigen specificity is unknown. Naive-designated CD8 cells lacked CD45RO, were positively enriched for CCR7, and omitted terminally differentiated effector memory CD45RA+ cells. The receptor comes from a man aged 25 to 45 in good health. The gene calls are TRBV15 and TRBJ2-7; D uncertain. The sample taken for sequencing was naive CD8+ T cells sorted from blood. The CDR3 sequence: CATSRSWQEQYF. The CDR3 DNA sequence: TGTGCCACCAGCAGGTCCTGGCAAGAGCAGTACTTC.